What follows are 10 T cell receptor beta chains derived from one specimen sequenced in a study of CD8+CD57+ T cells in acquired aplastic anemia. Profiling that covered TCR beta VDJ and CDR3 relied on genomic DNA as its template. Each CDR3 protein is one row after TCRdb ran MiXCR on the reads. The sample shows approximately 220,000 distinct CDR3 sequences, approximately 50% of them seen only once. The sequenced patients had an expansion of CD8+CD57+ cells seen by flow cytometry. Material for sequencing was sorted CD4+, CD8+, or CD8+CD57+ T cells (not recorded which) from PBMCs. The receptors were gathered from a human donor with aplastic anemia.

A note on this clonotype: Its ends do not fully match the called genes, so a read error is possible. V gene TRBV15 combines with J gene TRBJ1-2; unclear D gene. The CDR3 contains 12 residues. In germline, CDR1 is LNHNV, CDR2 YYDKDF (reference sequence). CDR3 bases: TGTGCAACCAGCAGATCGGGCCATGACTACACCTTC. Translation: CATSRSGHDYTF.

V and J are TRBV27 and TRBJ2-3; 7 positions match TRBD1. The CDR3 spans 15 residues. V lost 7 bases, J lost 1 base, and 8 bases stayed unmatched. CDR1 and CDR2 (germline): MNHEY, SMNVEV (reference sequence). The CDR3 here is CASNPRGGRTDTQYF. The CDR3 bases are TGTGCCAGCAACCCAAGAGGGGGCCGCACAGATACGCAGTATTTT.

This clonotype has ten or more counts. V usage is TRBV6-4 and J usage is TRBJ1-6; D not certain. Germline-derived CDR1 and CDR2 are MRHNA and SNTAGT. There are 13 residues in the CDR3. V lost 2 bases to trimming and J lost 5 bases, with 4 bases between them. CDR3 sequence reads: CASSDRDNSPLHF. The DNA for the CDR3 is TGTGCCAGCAGTGACAGGGATAATTCACCCCTCCACTTT.

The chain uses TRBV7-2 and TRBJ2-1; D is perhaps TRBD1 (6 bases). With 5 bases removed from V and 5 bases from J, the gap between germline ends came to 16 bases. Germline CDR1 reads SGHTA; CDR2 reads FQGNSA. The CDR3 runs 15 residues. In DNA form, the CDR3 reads TGTGCCAGCAGCATTACAGGGAGCCGCGACAATGAGCAGTTCTTC. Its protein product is CASSITGSRDNEQFF.

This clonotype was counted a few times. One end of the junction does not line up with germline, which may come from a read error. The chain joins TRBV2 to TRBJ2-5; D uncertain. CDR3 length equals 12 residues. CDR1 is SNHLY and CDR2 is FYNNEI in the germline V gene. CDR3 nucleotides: TGTGCTAGCAGTGGTGCTCAAGAGACCCAGTACTTC. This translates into CASSGAQETQYF.

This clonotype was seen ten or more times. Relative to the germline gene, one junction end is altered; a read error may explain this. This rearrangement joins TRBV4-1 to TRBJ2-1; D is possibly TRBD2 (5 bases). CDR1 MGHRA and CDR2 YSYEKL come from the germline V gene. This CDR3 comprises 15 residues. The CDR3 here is CASSQEGSSADEQFF. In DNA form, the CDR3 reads TGCGCCAGCAGCCAAGAAGGGTCTTCAGCGGATGAACAGTTCTTC.

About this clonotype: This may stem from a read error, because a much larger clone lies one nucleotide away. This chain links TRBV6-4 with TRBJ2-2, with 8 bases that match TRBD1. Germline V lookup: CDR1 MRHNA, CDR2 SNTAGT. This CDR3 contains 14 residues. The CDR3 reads CASRSGQETGEPFF. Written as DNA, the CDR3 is TGTGCCAGTCGCTCGGGACAGGAGACCGGGGAGCCGTTTTTT.

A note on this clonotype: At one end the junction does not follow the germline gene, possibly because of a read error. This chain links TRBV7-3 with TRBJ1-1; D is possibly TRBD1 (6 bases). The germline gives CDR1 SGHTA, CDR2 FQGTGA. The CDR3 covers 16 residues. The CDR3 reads CASSLQGGAMNTEAFF. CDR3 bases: TGCGCCAGCAGCTTACAGGGCGGGGCAATGAACACTGAAGCTTTCTTT.

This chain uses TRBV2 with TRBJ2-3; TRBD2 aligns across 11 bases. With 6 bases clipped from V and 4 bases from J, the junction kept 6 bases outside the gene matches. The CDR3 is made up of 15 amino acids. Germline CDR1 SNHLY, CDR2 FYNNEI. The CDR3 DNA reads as TGTGCCAGCAGGGAACAGGGACTAGCGGCAGATACGCAGTATTTT. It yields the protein CASREQGLAADTQYF. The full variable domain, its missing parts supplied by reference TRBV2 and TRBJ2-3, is EPEVTQTPSHQVTQMGQEVILRCVPISNHLYFYWYRQILGQKVEFLVSFYNNEISEKSEIFDDQFSVERPDGSNFTLKIRSTKLEDSAMYFCASREQGLAADTQYFGPGTRLTVL.

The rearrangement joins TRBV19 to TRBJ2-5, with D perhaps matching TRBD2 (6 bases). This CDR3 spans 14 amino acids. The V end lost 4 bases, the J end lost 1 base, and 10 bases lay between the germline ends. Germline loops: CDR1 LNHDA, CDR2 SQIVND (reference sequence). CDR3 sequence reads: CASSSGVTQETQYF. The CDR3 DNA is TGTGCCAGTAGTAGCGGGGTGACCCAAGAGACCCAGTACTTC.